The clone carrying this TCR beta chain was seen ten or more times. Its specificity is unknown. For the unsorted libraries, 2 million PBMCs stored at -80 C served as input. This entry belongs to a study of neurological immune-mediated disorders. Study observations and caveats: For the multiple sclerosis repertoire cluster, no association with any clinical or MRI feature was found. Grouping of repertoires by phylogeny put those of 18 of 34 multiple sclerosis patients into a single related-CDR3 cluster, a possible signature.

Trimming took off 4 bases at V and 8 bases at J, with 14 bases between the two ends. Germline loops: CDR1 MGHDK, CDR2 SYGVNS. The CDR3 is made up of 13 amino acids. The cDNA was generated by 5'RACE with 10-nucleotide random UMIs. TCRdb processed the 5' RACE reads anew with MiXCR; each CDR3 protein has one entry. The data contain 50,000 to 65,000 distinct CDR3 sequences, 3.6% of them singletons. The sample was PBMCs. The V and J genes are TRBV25-1 and TRBJ1-1, with no clear D. The sequence derives from a man aged 25-40 years with multiple sclerosis. The chain's CDR3 is CASSVLPGREAFF. CDR3 in DNA: TGTGCCAGCAGTGTGCTCCCGGGCAGAGAAGCTTTCTTT.